This T cell receptor (beta chain) was profiled in a study of shared clonotypes between healthy human individuals. Caucasian adults residing in Nashville, Tennessee made up all the donors. Germline values: CDR1 MDHEN, CDR2 SYDVKM. The CDR3 contains 14 residues. V lost 7 bases to trimming and J lost 4 bases, with 17 bases between them. This clone was seen many times. Profiling relied on immunoSEQ multiplex PCR, and the TCRdb table lists in-frame clones only, not all of them. The data show about 1.1 million clones, roughly 80% seen once. Sequenced: memory CD4+ T cells from PBMCs. The subset is: CD45RA-negative fraction. The chain carries TRBV28 and TRBJ2-7; a possible D gene is TRBD1 (6 bases). The receptor was derived from a young man in good health. Some clones in this sample may be carry-over from other donors' samples. Here the CDR3 DNA reads TGTGCCAGCACCCAAGGGGGAACTCCTTACGAGCAGTACTTC. Residues: CASTQGGTPYEQYF.